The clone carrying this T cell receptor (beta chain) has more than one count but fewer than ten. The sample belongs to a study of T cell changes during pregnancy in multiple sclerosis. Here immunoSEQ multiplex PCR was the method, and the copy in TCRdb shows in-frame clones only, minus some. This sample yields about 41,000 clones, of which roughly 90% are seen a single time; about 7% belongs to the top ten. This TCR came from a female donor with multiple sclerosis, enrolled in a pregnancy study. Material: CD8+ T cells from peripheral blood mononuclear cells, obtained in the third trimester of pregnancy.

The CDR3 coding sequence is TGTGCCAGCAGTTCCCTAGGGACAGGGAGGGAGACCCAGTACTTC. Translation gives CASSSLGTGRETQYF. The V gene is TRBV7-9, the J gene TRBJ2-5; 9 bases map to TRBD1. This CDR3 has 15 amino acids. Trimming cost V 6 bases and J 5 bases; bases outside gene matches: 10. CDR1 is SEHNR and CDR2 is FQNEAQ in the germline V gene (reference sequence).